The rows below give T cell receptor beta chains drawn from one sample of a study of shared clonotypes between healthy human individuals. Only in-frame clones appear in the TCRdb table, and some are missing; sequencing was by immunoSEQ multiplex PCR. The repertoire holds 900,000 to 1,200,000 clones, with about four fifths as singletons. The specimen sequenced was memory CD4+ T cells from PBMCs. The source of these receptors is a man younger than 30 in good health. Some clones in this sample may be carry-over from other donors' samples. Each CDR3 is given with its conserved first and last residue. The D gene is left open where the match is weak. Clone sizes are given selectively: once, few, many, or a class where the clone is expanded.

NA NA TRBJ1-4 TRBV10-3 CAISAGRGKGATNEKLFF TGTGCCATCAGTGCAGGACGGGGGAAAGGAGCAACTAATGAAAAACTGTTTTTT
TRBD1 NA TRBJ2-7 TRBV28 CASSPGTGPLGEQYF TGTGCCAGCAGTCCAGGGACAGGGCCCCTGGGGGAGCAGTACTTC
NA NA TRBJ2-1 TRBV29-1 CSGRRYPASSSYNEQFF TGCAGCGGGCGGCGGTACCCAGCCTCAAGCTCCTACAATGAGCAGTTCTTC
NA NA TRBJ1-2 TRBV7-9 CASSPQGLFGGYGYTF TGTGCCAGCAGCCCCCAGGGACTATTTGGCGGTTATGGCTACACCTTC
NA many TRBJ1-1 TRBV29-1 CSVGRGGTEAFF TGCAGCGTCGGACGGGGAGGGACTGAAGCTTTCTTT
TRBD1 once TRBJ1-3 TRBV29-1 CSVTEGTGGNTIYF TGCAGCGTTACAGAGGGGACAGGGGGAAACACCATATATTTT
NA NA TRBJ2-7 TRBV6-1 CASTQGPTYEQYF TGTGCCAGCACGCAGGGACCTACCTACGAGCAGTACTTC
NA NA TRBJ1-2 TRBV7-8 CASSLAGGFYGYTF TGTGCCAGCAGCTTAGCGGGGGGTTTCTACGGCTACACCTTC
TRBD2 NA TRBJ2-1 TRBV7-9 CASSFSGSLGEQFF TGTGCCAGCAGCTTCAGCGGGAGCCTCGGTGAGCAGTTCTTC
NA NA TRBJ1-5 TRBV19 CASSMAIRQPQHF TGTGCCAGTAGTATGGCCATTAGGCAGCCCCAGCATTTT
NA NA TRBJ1-6 TRBV30 CAWSRGVGYNSPLHF TGTGCCTGGAGTCGCGGAGTCGGCTATAATTCACCCCTCCACTTT